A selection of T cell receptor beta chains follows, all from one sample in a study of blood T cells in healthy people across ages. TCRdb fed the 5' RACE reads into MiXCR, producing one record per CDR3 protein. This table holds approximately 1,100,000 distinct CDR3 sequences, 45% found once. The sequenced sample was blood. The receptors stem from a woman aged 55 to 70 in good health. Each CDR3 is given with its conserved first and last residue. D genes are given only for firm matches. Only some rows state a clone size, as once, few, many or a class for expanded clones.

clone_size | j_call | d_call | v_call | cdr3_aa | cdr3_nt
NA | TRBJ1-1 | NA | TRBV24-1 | CATSDFKGNTEAFF | TGTGCCACCAGTGATTTTAAAGGGAACACTGAAGCTTTCTTT
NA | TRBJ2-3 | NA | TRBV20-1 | CSARVPGGDTQYF | TGCAGTGCTAGAGTTCCAGGGGGGGATACGCAGTATTTT
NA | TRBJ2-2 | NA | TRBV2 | CASSDKNTGELFF | TGTGCCAGCAGTGACAAGAACACCGGGGAGCTGTTTTTT
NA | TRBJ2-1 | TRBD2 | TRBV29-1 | CSGTSGSGEQFF | TGCAGTGGTACTAGCGGGAGCGGTGAGCAGTTCTTC
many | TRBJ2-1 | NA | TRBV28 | CASSLPRDEQFF | TGTGCCAGCAGTTTACCCCGAGATGAGCAGTTCTTC
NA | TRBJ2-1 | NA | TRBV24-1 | CATSDLSNEQFF | TGTGCCACCAGTGATTTAAGCAATGAGCAGTTCTTC
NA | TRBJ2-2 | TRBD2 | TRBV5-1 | CASSLASGDQRGELFF | TGCGCCAGCAGCTTGGCTAGCGGAGACCAGAGGGGGGAGCTGTTTTTT
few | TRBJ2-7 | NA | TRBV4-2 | CASSQDLGGTYEQYF | TGTGCCAGCAGCCAAGATCTAGGCGGAACCTACGAGCAGTACTTC
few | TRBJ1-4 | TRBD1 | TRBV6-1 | CASSGTGGMEKLFF | TGTGCCAGCAGTGGGACAGGGGGCATGGAAAAACTGTTTTTT
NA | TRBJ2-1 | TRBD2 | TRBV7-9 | CASSSQLGMTSGMGNEQFF | TGTGCCAGCAGCTCACAACTTGGGATGACTAGCGGGATGGGTAATGAGCAGTTCTTC
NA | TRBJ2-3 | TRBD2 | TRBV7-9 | CATTRLAKVTDTQYF | TGTGCCACCACTAGACTAGCGAAAGTCACAGATACGCAGTATTTT
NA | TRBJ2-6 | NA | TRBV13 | CASSFRFSGANVLTF | TGTGCCAGCAGCTTCAGGTTCTCTGGGGCCAACGTCCTGACTTTC
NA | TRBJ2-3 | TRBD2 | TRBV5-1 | CASSLGGFSGSHDTEYF | TGCGCCAGCAGCTTGGGAGGTTTTAGCGGGAGTCACGATACGGAGTATTTT
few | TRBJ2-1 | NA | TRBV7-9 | CASSGTSNEQFF | TGTGCCAGCAGCGGGACCAGCAATGAGCAGTTCTTC
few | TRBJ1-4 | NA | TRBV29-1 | CSVSSGSEKLFF | TGCAGCGTTTCGTCAGGCTCCGAAAAACTGTTTTTT
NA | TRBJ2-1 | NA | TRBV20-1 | CSAPRRGEQFF | TGCAGTGCCCCCCGTAGGGGGGAGCAGTTCTTC
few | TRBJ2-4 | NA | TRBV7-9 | CASSSTPLAKNIQYF | TGTGCCAGCAGCTCGACACCCCTAGCCAAAAACATTCAGTACTTC
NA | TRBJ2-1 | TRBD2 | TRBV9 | CASSVFPLAGSLTHNEQFF | TGTGCCAGCAGCGTATTCCCCCTAGCGGGGTCCCTAACCCACAATGAGCAGTTCTTC
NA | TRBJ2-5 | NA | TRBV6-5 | CASMTEETQYF | TGTGCCAGCATGACAGAAGAGACCCAGTACTTC
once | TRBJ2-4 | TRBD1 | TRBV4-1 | CASSPGVGQGAPAKNIQYF | TGCGCCAGCAGCCCCGGGGTGGGACAGGGGGCGCCGGCCAAAAACATTCAGTACTTC
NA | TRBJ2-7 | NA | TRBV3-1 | CASSQDSQGEQYF | TGTGCCAGCAGCCAAGATTCACAAGGGGAGCAGTACTTC
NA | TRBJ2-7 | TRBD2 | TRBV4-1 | CASSPSGLAGVLEQYF | TGCGCCAGCAGCCCCTCTGGACTAGCGGGAGTCCTCGAGCAGTACTTC
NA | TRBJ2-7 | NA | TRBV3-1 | CASSQEGRRSSYEQYF | TGTGCCAGCAGCCAAGAGGGGCGACGGAGCTCCTACGAGCAGTACTTC
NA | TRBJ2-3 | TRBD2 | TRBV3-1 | CASSQQRDVTDTQYF | TGTGCCAGCAGCCAGCAGCGGGACGTCACAGATACGCAGTATTTT
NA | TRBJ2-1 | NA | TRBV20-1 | CSATEITTNNEQFF | TGCAGTGCTACAGAGATAACCACTAACAATGAGCAGTTCTTC
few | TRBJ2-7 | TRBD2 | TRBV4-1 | CASSQAGGTGKGPYEQYF | TGCGCCAGCAGCCAAGCGGGAGGAACCGGGAAGGGCCCTTACGAGCAGTACTTC
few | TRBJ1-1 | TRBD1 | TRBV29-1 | CSARQGDTEAFF | TGCAGCGCCCGACAGGGGGACACTGAAGCTTTCTTT
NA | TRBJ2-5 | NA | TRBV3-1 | CASSQDLESPLETQYF | TGTGCCAGCAGCCAAGATCTTGAAAGCCCCCTGGAGACCCAGTACTTC
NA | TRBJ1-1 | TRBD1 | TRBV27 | CASSRPRQGQWGTEAFF | TGTGCCAGCAGTCGACCAAGACAGGGGCAGTGGGGCACTGAAGCTTTCTTT
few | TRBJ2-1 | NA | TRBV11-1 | CASSLQTGEAGLDEQFF | TGTGCCAGCAGCTTGCAAACAGGGGAGGCGGGGCTGGATGAGCAGTTCTTC
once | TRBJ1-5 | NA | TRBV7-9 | CAGSLTNQPQHF | TGTGCCGGCAGCTTAACGAATCAGCCCCAGCATTTT
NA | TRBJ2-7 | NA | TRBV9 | CASSVEGVYEQYF | TGTGCCAGCAGCGTAGAGGGGGTCTACGAGCAGTACTTC
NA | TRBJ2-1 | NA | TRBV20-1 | CSARDPPAVDYNEQFF | TGCAGTGCTAGAGATCCCCCCGCGGTTGACTACAATGAGCAGTTCTTC
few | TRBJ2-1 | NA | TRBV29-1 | CSVGRGGSYNEQFF | TGCAGCGTGGGCAGGGGGGGCTCCTACAATGAGCAGTTCTTC
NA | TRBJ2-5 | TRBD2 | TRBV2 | CASMGLAGTETQYF | TGTGCCAGCATGGGACTAGCGGGAACGGAGACCCAGTACTTC
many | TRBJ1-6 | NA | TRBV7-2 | CASSSPSRGLRGNSPLHF | TGTGCCAGCAGCTCCCCTAGCCGCGGGCTGCGAGGGAATTCACCCCTCCACTTT
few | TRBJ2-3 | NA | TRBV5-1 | CASSDAGGGADTQYF | TGCGCCAGCAGCGACGCCGGCGGGGGCGCAGATACGCAGTATTTT
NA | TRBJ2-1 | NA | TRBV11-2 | CASSIDGGSYNEQFF | TGTGCCAGCAGCATCGACGGGGGATCCTACAATGAGCAGTTCTTC
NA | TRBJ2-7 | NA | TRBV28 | CASSDHIAAAYEQYF | TGTGCCAGCAGTGACCACATAGCGGCTGCCTACGAGCAGTACTTC
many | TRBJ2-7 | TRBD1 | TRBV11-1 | CASSTPKGDRALSYEQYF | TGTGCCAGCAGCACGCCGAAAGGGGACAGGGCCTTATCCTACGAGCAGTACTTC
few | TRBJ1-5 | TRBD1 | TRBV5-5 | CASSFGTGDQPQHF | TGTGCCAGCAGCTTTGGGACAGGGGATCAGCCCCAGCATTTT
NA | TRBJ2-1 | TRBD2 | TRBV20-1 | CSARVPPLAVSYNEQFF | TGCAGTGCTAGAGTCCCCCCGCTAGCGGTCTCCTACAATGAGCAGTTCTTC
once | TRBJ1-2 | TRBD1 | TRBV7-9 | CASSDDRGEGYTF | TGTGCCAGCAGCGACGACAGGGGAGAGGGCTACACCTTC
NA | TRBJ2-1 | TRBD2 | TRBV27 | CASQASGSIINEQFF | TGTGCCAGCCAGGCTAGCGGGAGTATTATAAATGAGCAGTTCTTC
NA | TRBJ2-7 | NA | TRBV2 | CASSATGYTYEQYF | TGTGCCAGCAGTGCTACGGGATATACCTACGAGCAGTACTTC
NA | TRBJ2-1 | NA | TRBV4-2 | CASSQDGVSSYNEQFF | TGTGCCAGCAGCCAAGATGGGGTGAGCTCCTACAATGAGCAGTTCTTC
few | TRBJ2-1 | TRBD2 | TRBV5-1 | CASSPRRLASTLDGGEQFF | TGCGCCAGCAGCCCCCGTAGACTAGCGTCTACACTGGACGGTGGTGAGCAGTTCTTC
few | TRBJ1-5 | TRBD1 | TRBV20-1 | CSAPGQGNQPQHF | TGCAGTGCTCCGGGACAGGGCAATCAGCCCCAGCATTTT
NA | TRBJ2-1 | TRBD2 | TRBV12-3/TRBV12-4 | CASSRTSGMGYNEQFF | TGTGCCAGCAGTCGGACTAGCGGGATGGGGTACAATGAGCAGTTCTTC
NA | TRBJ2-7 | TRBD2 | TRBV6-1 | CASSGLALYNEQYF | TGTGCCAGCAGTGGACTAGCGCTCTACAATGAGCAGTACTTC
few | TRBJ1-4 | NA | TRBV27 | CASSPHREWNEKLFF | TGTGCCAGCAGTCCTCACAGGGAATGGAATGAAAAACTGTTTTTT